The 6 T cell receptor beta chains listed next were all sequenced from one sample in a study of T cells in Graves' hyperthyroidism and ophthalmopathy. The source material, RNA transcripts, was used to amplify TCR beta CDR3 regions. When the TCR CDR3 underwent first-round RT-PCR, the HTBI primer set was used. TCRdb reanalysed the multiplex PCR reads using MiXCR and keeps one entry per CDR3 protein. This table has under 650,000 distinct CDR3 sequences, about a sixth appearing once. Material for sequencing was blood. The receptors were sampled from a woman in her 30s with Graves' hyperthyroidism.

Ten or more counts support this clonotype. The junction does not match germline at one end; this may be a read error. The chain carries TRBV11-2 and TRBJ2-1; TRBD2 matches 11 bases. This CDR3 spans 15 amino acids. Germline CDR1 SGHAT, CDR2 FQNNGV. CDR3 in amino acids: CASNLAGGLYNEQFF. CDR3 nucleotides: TGTGCCAGCAACTTAGCGGGAGGGTTATACAATGAGCAGTTCTTC. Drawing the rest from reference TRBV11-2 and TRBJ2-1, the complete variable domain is EAGVAQSPRYKIIEKRQSVAFWCNPISGHATLYWYQQILGQGPKLLIQFQNNGVVDDSQLPKDRFSAERLKGVDSTLKIQPAKLEDSAVYLCASNLAGGLYNEQFFGPGTRLTVL.

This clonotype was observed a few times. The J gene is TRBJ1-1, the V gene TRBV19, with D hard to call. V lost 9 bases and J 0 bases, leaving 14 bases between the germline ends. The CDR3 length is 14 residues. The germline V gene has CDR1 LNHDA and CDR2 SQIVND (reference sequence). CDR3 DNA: TGTGCCAGCCTTTCCTCATCATTGAACACTGAAGCTTTCTTT. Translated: CASLSSSLNTEAFF.

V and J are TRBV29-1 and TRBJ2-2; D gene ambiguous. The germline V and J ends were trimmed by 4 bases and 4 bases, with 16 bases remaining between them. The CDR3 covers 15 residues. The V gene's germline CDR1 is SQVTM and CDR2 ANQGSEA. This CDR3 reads CSVVGHKSGTGELFF. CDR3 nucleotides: TGCAGCGTTGTGGGCCATAAATCGGGCACCGGGGAGCTGTTTTTT.

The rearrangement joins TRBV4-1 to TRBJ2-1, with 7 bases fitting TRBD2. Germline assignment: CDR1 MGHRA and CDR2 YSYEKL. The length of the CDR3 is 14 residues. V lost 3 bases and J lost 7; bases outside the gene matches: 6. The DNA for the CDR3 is TGCGCCAGCAGCCAGGATGCTAGCGGTAATGAGCAGTTCTTC. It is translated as CASSQDASGNEQFF.

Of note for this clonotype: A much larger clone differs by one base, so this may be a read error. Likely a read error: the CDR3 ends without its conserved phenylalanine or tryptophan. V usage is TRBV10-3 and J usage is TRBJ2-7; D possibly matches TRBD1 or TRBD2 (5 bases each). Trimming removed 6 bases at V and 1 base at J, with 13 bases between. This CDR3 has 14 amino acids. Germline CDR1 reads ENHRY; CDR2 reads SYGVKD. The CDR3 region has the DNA TGTGCCATCAGGGGGAGCGCAGGGTCCTACGAGCAGTACTGC. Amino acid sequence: CAIRGSAGSYEQYC.

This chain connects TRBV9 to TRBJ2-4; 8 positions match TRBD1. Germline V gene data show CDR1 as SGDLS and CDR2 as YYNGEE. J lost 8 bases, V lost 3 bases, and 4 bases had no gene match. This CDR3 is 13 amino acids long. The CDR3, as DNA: TGTGCCAGCAGCGAGGAGGACAGGGACATTCAGTACTTC. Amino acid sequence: CASSEEDRDIQYF.